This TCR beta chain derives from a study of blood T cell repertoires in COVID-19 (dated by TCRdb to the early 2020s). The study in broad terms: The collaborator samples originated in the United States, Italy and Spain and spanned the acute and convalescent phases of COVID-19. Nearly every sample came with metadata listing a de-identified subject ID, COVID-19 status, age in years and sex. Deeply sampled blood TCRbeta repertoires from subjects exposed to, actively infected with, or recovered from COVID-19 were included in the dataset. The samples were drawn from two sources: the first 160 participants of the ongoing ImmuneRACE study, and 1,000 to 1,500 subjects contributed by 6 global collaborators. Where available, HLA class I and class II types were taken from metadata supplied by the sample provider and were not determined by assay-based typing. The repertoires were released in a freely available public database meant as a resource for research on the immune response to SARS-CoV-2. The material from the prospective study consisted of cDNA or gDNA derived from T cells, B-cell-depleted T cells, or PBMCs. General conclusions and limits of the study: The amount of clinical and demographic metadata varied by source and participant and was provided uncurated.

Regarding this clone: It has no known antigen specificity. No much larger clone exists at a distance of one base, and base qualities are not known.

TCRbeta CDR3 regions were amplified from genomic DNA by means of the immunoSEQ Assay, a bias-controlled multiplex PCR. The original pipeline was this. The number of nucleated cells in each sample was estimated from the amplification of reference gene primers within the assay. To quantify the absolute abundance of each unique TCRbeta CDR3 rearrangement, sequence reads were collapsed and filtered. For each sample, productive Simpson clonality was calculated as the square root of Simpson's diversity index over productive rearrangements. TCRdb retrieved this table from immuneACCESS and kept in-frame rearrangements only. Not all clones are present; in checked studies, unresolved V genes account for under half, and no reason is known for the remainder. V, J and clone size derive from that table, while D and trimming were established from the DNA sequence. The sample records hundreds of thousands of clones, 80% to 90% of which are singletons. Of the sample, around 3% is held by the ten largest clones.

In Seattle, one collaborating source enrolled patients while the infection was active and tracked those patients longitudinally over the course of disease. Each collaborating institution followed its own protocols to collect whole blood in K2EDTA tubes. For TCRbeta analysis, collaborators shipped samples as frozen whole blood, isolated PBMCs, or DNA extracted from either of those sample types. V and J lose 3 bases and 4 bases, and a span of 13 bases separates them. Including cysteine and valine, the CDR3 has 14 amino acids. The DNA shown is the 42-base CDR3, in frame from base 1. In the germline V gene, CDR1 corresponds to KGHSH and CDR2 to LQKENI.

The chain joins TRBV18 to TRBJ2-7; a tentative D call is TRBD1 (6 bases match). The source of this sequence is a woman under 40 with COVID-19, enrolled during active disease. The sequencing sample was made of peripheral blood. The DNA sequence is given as TGTGCCAGCTCACCTCAGGGGAAAGGTTACGAGCAGTACGTC. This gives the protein CASSPQGKGYEQYV.